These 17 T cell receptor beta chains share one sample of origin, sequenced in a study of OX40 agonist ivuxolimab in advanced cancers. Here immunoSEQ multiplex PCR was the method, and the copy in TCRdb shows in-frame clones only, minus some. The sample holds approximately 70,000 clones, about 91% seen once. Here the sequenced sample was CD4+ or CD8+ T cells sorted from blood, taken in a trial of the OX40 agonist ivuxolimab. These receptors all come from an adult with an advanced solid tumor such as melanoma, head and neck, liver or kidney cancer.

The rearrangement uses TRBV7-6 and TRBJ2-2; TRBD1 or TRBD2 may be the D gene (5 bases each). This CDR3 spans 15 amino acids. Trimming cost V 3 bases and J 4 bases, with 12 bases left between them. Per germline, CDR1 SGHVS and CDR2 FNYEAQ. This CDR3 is CASSFSRAGTGELFF. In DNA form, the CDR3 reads TGTGCCAGCAGCTTTTCCAGGGCGGGCACCGGGGAGCTGTTTTTT.

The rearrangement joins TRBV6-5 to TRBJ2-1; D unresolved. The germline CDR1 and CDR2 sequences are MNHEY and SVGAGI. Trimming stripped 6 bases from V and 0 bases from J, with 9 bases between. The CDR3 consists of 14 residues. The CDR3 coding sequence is TGTGCCAGCAGGGCTGACCTCTCCTACAATGAGCAGTTCTTC. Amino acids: CASRADLSYNEQFF.

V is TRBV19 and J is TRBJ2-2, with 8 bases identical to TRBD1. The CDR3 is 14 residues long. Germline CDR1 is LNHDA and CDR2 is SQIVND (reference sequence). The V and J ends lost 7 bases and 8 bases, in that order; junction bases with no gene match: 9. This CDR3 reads CASTRQGLRGELFF. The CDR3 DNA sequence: TGTGCCAGTACTCGACAGGGGCTTAGGGGGGAGCTGTTTTTT.

Written as DNA, the CDR3 is TGTGCCAGCAGTTATCGGACAGGGGGTGTGAATCAGCCCCAGCATTTT. It specifies CASSYRTGGVNQPQHF. The V gene is TRBV6-6, the J gene TRBJ1-5; 10 bases fit TRBD1. Germline assignment: CDR1 MNHNY and CDR2 SVGAGI (reference sequence). The V and J ends lost 3 bases and 4 bases, in that order; junction bases with no gene match: 6. This CDR3 is built from 16 residues.

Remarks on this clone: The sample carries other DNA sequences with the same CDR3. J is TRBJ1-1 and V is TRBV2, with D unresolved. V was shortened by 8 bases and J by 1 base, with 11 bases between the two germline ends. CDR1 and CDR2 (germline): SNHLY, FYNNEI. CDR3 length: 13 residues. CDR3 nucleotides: TGTGCCAGCGAGGCTTGGGAGAACACTGAAGCTTTCTTT. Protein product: CASEAWENTEAFF.

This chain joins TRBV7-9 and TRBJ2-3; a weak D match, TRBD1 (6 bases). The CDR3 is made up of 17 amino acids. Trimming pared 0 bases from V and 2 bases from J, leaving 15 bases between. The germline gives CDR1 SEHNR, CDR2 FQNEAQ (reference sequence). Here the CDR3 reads CASSLALWQGLTDTQYF. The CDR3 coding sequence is TGTGCCAGCAGCTTAGCTCTTTGGCAGGGGCTCACAGATACGCAGTATTTT.

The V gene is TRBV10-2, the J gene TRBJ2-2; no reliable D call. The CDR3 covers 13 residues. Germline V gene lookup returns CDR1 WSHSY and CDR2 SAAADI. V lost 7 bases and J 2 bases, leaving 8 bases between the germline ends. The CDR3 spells CASTAQNTGELFF. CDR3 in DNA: TGCGCCAGCACTGCACAAAACACCGGGGAGCTGTTTTTT.

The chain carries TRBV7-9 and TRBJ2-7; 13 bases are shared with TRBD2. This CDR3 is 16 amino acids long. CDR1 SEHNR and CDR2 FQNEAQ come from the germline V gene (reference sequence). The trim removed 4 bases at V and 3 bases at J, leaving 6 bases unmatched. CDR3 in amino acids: CASSSIGTSGDYEQYF. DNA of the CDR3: TGTGCCAGCAGCTCAATTGGGACTAGCGGGGACTACGAGCAGTACTTC. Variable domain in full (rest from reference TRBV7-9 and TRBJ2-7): DTGVSQNPRHKITKRGQNVTFRCDPISEHNRLYWYRQTLGQGPEFLTYFQNEAQLEKSRLLSDRFSAERPKGSFSTLEIQRTEQGDSAMYLCASSSIGTSGDYEQYFGPGTRLTVT.

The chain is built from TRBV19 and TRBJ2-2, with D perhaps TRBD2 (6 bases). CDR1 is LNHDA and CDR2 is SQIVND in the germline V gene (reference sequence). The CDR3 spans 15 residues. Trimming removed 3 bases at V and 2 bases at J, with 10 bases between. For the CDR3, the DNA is TGTGCCAGTAGTATGCAAGGGACTAACACCGGGGAGCTGTTTTTT. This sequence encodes CASSMQGTNTGELFF. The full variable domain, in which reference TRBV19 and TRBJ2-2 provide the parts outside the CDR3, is DGGITQSPKYLFRKEGQNVTLSCEQNLNHDAMYWYRQDPGQGLRLIYYSQIVNDFQKGDIAEGYSVSREKKESFPLTVTSAQKNPTAFYLCASSMQGTNTGELFFGEGSRLTVL.

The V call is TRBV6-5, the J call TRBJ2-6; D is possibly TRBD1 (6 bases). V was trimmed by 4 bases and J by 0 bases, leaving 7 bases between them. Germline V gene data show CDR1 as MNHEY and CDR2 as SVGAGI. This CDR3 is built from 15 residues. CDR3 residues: CASSSDSSGANVLTF. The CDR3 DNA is TGTGCCAGCAGTTCGGACAGCTCTGGGGCCAACGTCCTGACTTTC.

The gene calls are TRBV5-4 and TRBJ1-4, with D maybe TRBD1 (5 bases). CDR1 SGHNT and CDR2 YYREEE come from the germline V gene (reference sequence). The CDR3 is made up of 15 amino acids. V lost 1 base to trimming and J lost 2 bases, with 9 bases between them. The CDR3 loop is CASSLNQGTNEKLFF. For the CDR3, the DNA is TGTGCCAGCAGCTTGAATCAGGGTACTAATGAAAAACTGTTTTTT.

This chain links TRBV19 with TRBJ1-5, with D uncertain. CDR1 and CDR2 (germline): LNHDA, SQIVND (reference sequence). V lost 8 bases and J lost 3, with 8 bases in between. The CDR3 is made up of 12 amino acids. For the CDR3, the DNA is TGTGCCAGTCAGTTAGTCAATCAGCCCCAGCATTTT. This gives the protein CASQLVNQPQHF.

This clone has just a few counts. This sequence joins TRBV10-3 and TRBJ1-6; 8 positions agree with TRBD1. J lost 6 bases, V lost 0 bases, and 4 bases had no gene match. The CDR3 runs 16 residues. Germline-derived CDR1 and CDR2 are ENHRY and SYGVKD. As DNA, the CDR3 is TGTGCCATCAGTGAGTCCCGGACAGGGAGTAATTCACCCCTCCACTTT. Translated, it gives CAISESRTGSNSPLHF.

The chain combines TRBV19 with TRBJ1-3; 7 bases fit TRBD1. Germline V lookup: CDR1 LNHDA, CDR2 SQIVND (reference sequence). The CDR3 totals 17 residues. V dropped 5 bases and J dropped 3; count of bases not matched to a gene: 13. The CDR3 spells CASSSRQGLWNGNTIYF. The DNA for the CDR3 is TGTGCCAGTAGTTCACGACAGGGCCTGTGGAATGGAAACACCATATATTTT.

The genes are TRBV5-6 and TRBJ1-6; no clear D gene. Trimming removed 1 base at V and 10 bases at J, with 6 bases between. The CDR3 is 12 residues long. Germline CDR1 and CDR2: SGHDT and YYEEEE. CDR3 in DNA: TGTGCCAGCAGCTTGACGACCTCACCCCTCCACTTT. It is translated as CASSLTTSPLHF.

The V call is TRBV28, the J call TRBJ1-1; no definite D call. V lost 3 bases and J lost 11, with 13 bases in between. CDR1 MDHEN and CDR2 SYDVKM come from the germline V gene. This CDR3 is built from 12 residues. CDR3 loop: CASSLGSYLAFF. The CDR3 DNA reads TGTGCCAGCAGTTTGGGGTCCTATCTGGCTTTCTTT.

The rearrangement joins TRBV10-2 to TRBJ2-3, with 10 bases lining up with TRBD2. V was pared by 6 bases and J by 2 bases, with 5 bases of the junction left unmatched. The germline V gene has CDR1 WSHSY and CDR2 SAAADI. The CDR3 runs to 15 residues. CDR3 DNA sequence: TGCGCCAGCAGGCCCCTAGCGGGAGACACAGATACGCAGTATTTT. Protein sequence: CASRPLAGDTDTQYF.